This T cell receptor (beta chain) was found in a study of T cells in Graves' hyperthyroidism and ophthalmopathy (dated by TCRdb to between 2018 and 2021). In terms of the full investigation: Peripheral blood samples were taken at the time of initial diagnosis, prior to any treatment. To identify distinguishing TCR V-J signatures, a discovery cohort of about 95 patients was used, comprising 40 to 45 with Graves' ophthalmopathy and around 57 with stable Graves' hyperthyroidism. An independent validation cohort of around 19 hyperthyroidism patients and about 15 patients who later progressed to ophthalmopathy tested prospective prediction of ophthalmopathy. For training and testing, the 95 to 100 patients in the discovery cohort were randomly divided in a 7:3 ratio. The study also compared thyroid tissue and blood T-cell repertoires from a handful of Graves' hyperthyroidism patients. Once sampling was done, hyperthyroidism patients were given methimazole at a starting dose of 30 mg daily, whereas ophthalmopathy patients were given high-dose intravenous methylprednisolone. The paper reports TCR Vbeta CDR3 sequencing of some 140 peripheral blood samples: fewer than 50 ophthalmopathy, under 80 hyperthyroidism and around 17 progressor patients.

Ophthalmopathy patients had moderately to severely active disease, Clinical Activity Score of at least 3, NOSPECS grade of at least 4, and duration under 3 months. Exclusion was applied to patients with uncontrolled infections, other autoimmune diseases, pregnancy or lactation. Clinical symptoms, serum thyroxine and TRAb, thyroid ultrasound, and orbital computed tomography formed the basis for the diagnoses. Ficoll-Paque density gradient centrifugation was used to isolate PBMCs from 8.5 to 10 ml of fresh peripheral blood. Total RNA was extracted with Trizol reagent, and quality was checked on an Agilent 2100 Bioanalyzer. The TCR beta CDR3 regions were amplified from the RNA transcripts. The first round of RT-PCR for the TCR CDR3 was performed with the HTBI primer set and the Qiagen OneStep RT-PCR kit. Libraries were constructed in a second round of multiplex PCR, after which size selection and purification were performed. Paired-end sequencing of the libraries was performed with 100 bp reads on an Illumina HiSeq2000. On the study's bioinformatics: SOAPnuke was used to process the raw data, with reads discarded if the reads contained adapters or uncalled bases, had a mean Phred below 15, or lacked an exact constant-primer or identifier match. High-quality paired reads were merged with COPE v1.2.5, and unique nucleotide sequences were defined as clonotypes. MiTCR v1.1 was used to align the clonotypes against IMGT TRBV, TRBD and TRBJ reference segments. The analysis was restricted to V-J combinations with a frequency above 0.0001, which together covered just over 99% of the repertoires. The TCS score was defined as F50 (clonal expansion) divided by E x V (chaos), with BLOSUM62-based TCRdist calculated between CDR3 peptides within each V-J. Welch's t-statistics and random forest reduced 514 V-J features to 10 to 15, which were used in a naive Bayes classifier (R e1071). TCRdb redid the processing of the public reads, applying fastp at Q25 and MiXCR, and retained in-frame beta chains. Rows are unified per CDR3 protein, each entry keeping the most common DNA and genes. It is TCRdb's table, rather than the study itself, that gives the V and J calls and clone size. Here the sample has 620,000 or so distinct CDR3 sequences; approximately 15% occur a single time. Jointly, the top ten make up approximately 12% of the sample.

The table lists this clonotype with many counts. Its specific antigen is unknown. No per-base quality is available; no much larger clone lies one base away. Overall study outcomes, separate from this receptor: A model built on a 13 V-J signature distinguished ophthalmopathy from stable hyperthyroidism, reaching around 87% sensitivity and about 81% specificity in cross-validation and 80%/75% in testing. Blood samples also contained most of the expanded thyroid clonotypes (frequency above 0.001), which suggests that blood repertoires may reflect thyroid immune responses. During validation, the model predicted progression to ophthalmopathy a median of roughly six months ahead of onset, with approximately 70% sensitivity and around 73% specificity. Sample size was not statistically predetermined, and investigators were not blinded to group allocation.

Sequenced input: blood. This TCR came from a woman aged 45-59 years with Graves' ophthalmopathy.

CDR3 reads: CASSVGQGAVEQYF. The DNA reads TGTGCCAGCAGCGTGGGACAGGGGGCGGTCGAGCAGTACTTC. The chain is made from TRBV9 and TRBJ2-7; 12 nucleotides in the junction match TRBD1. The CDR3 numbers 14 residues from cysteine through phenylalanine. Solely the CDR3 DNA is kept, with 42 bases framed from the first base. The junction shows trimming of 2 bases on V and 6 bases on J, and the gene matches do not reach 3 bases of it. From the germline V gene, CDR1 is SGDLS and CDR2 is YYNGEE.